A selection of T cell receptor beta chains follows, all from one sample in a study of early T cells in non-severe SARS-CoV-2 infection. TCRdb reprocessed the 5' RACE reads via MiXCR and lists one record per CDR3 protein. The sample consists of more than 20,000 distinct CDR3 sequences, around 4% of them appearing once. Sequencing was done on a sample of whole blood. The source of these receptors is an adult who was a healthcare worker with PCR-confirmed SARS-CoV-2 infection or an uninfected control (not recorded which). The CDR3 runs from the conserved cysteine through the conserved F or W. Each record gives: clone size, J gene, V gene, D gene, CDR3 protein, CDR3 DNA. A D gene is named only where the DNA matches it firmly. Only some rows state a clone size, as once, few, many or a class for expanded clones.

many,TRBJ2-6,TRBV11-2,TRBD1,CASSYGQAGANVLTF,TGTGCCAGCAGCTACGGACAGGCTGGGGCCAACGTCCTGACTTTC
many,TRBJ2-1,TRBV28,TRBD1,CASSSGTGRRDEQFF,TGTGCCAGCAGTTCCGGGACAGGGAGACGTGATGAGCAGTTCTTC
-,TRBJ1-4,TRBV10-2,TRBD1,CASTGTGDEKLFF,TGCGCCAGCACTGGGACAGGGGATGAAAAACTGTTTTTT
many,TRBJ1-1,TRBV28,TRBD1,CASSLGRTGGGTEAFF,TGTGCCAGCAGTTTAGGTAGGACAGGGGGAGGCACTGAAGCTTTCTTT
many,TRBJ1-2,TRBV11-2,-,CASSSPGTASYGYTF,TGTGCCAGCAGCTCGCCCGGGACGGCTAGCTATGGCTACACCTTC
-,TRBJ2-5,TRBV19,-,CASSIEVSSRAQYF,TGTGCCAGTAGTATCGAAGTCTCGAGTCGGGCCCAGTACTTC
few,TRBJ2-7,TRBV5-5,TRBD1,CASSFDRGDYEQYF,TGTGCCAGCAGCTTCGACAGGGGGGACTACGAGCAGTACTTC
many,TRBJ2-1,TRBV30,-,CAWSVGGSGFYNEQFF,TGTGCCTGGAGTGTAGGGGGTAGCGGGTTCTACAATGAGCAGTTCTTC
-,TRBJ2-3,TRBV2,-,CASSPRTRTDTQYF,TGTGCCAGCAGTCCTAGGACACGCACAGATACGCAGTATTTT
many,TRBJ2-6,TRBV7-9,-,CASSSGAGDLLSGANVLTF,TGTGCCAGCAGCTCCGGGGCAGGCGATCTCTTGTCTGGGGCCAACGTCCTGACTTTC
few,TRBJ2-3,TRBV19,TRBD1,CASIDRGSKPEICTDTQYF,TGTGCCAGTATAGACAGGGGATCGAAACCCGAAATTTGCACAGATACGCAGTATTTT
-,TRBJ2-5,TRBV7-2,TRBD2,CASSSHLAGHLLGETQYF,TGTGCCAGCAGCTCCCACCTAGCGGGTCACCTCCTGGGGGAGACCCAGTACTTC
medium-sized,TRBJ2-3,TRBV20-1,TRBD2,CSATPTALAGRNTDTQYF,TGCAGTGCTACTCCCACCGCTCTAGCGGGGCGCAACACAGATACGCAGTATTTT
many,TRBJ2-3,TRBV7-2,TRBD2,CASSPSTSGRGSDTQYF,TGTGCCAGCAGCCCTTCGACTAGCGGGAGAGGCTCAGATACGCAGTATTTT
many,TRBJ2-7,TRBV9,TRBD2,CASSVGGAGASYEQYF,TGTGCCAGCAGCGTAGGAGGAGCGGGGGCCTCCTACGAGCAGTACTTC
-,TRBJ1-5,TRBV6-6,-,CASSYGRNSNQPQHF,TGTGCCAGCAGTTACGGCCGGAATAGCAATCAGCCCCAGCATTTT